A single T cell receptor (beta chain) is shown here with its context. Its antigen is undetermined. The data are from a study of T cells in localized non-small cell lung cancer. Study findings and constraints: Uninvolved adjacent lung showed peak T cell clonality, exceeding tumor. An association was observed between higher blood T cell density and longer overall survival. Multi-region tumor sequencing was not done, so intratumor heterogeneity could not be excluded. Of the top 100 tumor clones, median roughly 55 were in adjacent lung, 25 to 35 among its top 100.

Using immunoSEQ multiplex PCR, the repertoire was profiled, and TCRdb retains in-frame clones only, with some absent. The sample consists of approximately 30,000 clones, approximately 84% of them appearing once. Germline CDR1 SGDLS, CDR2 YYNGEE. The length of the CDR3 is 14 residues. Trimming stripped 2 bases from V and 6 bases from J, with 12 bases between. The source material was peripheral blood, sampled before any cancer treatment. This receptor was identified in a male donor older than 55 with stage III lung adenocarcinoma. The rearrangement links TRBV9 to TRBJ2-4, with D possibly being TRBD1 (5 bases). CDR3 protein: CASSVRPQGNIQYF. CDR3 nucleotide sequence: TGTGCCAGCAGCGTGAGACCCCAGGGAAACATTCAGTACTTC.